Given below is one T cell receptor (beta chain) in context. The data derive from a study of blood T cell repertoires in COVID-19. Study as a whole: Sample material is recorded as cDNA or gDNA derived from T cells, B-cell-depleted T cells, or PBMCs.

V gave up 4 bases and J gave up 4 bases, with 17 bases separating them. This CDR3 contains 15 residues. The germline CDR1 and CDR2 sequences are SGHRS and YFSETQ. The authors' processing: Amplification from reference gene primers served as the basis for estimated nucleated cell counts. Sequencing was performed with immunoSEQ multiplex PCR; in TCRdb, only in-frame clones are kept and a portion is missing. The V and J calls and the clone size are those of that table, but D and trimming were determined from the DNA. The table has 100,000 or so clones, about 80% seen once; the top ten hold roughly an eighth.

The receptor was derived from a woman in her sixties or seventies with acute or convalescent COVID-19. The material sequenced was peripheral blood. V is TRBV5-1 and J is TRBJ1-2; weak D call: TRBD1 (5 bases). The CDR3: CASSPNAGLGYGYTF. In nucleotides, the CDR3 is TGCGCCAGCAGCCCAAATGCAGGGTTGGGCTATGGCTACACCTTC.